The rows below give T cell receptor beta chains drawn from one sample of a study of shared clonotypes between healthy human individuals. Sequencing used immunoSEQ multiplex PCR; TCRdb keeps in-frame clones, though not all of them. The sample lists roughly 760,000 clones; approximately 74% were seen once. The source material was memory CD4+ T cells sorted from blood. These receptors were taken from a young woman in good health. Both conserved end residues are part of each CDR3. A D gene is named only where the DNA matches it firmly. Size is stated for part of the rows, as once, few or many counts, or as a class when the clone is expanded.

V	J	size	D	CDR3	DNA
TRBV5-1	TRBJ2-3	-	-	CASSLGSAGSTDTQYF	TGCGCCAGCAGCTTGGGTTCTGCGGGATCCACAGATACGCAGTATTTT
TRBV28	TRBJ2-1	-	-	CASSPPEGDREQFF	TGTGCCAGCAGTCCCCCCGAGGGGGACCGGGAGCAGTTCTTC
TRBV28	TRBJ2-1	-	-	CASPPSGTSSYNEQFF	TGTGCCAGCCCACCCTCCGGGACCAGCTCCTACAATGAGCAGTTCTTC
TRBV5-1	TRBJ1-2	-	TRBD1	CASSPSGTGGFYGYTF	TGCGCCAGCAGCCCCTCCGGGACAGGGGGCTTCTATGGCTACACCTTC
TRBV13	TRBJ2-2	few	-	CASSLFQGSTGELFF	TGTGCCAGCAGCTTATTCCAGGGGAGCACCGGGGAGCTGTTTTTT
TRBV4-2	TRBJ2-5	few	TRBD2	CASSPWSGRETQYF	TGTGCCAGCAGCCCGTGGAGCGGGAGGGAGACCCAGTACTTC
TRBV5-1	TRBJ2-7	-	TRBD2	CASSRLAVNSYEQYF	TGCGCCAGCAGTCGGCTAGCGGTAAACTCCTACGAGCAGTACTTC
TRBV4-1	TRBJ2-1	-	TRBD2	CASSRGRTSGLHSSYNEQFF	TGCGCCAGCAGCCGAGGCCGGACTAGCGGGCTCCACAGCTCCTACAATGAGCAGTTCTTC
TRBV2	TRBJ1-1	many	-	CASYGYGTEAFF	TGTGCCAGCTATGGTTATGGCACTGAAGCTTTCTTT
TRBV27	TRBJ2-1	-	TRBD1	CASTAPGGYEQFF	TGTGCCAGCACCGCCCCAGGGGGTTACGAGCAGTTCTTC
TRBV7-8	TRBJ2-5	many	TRBD2	CASSPELAGGETQYF	TGTGCCAGCAGCCCCGAGCTAGCGGGAGGTGAGACCCAGTACTTC
TRBV18	TRBJ2-7	-	-	CASSWTAPSYEQYF	TGTGCCAGCTCCTGGACAGCACCCTCCTACGAGCAGTACTTC
TRBV7-2	TRBJ1-1	-	-	CASSLAAGPNTEAFF	TGTGCCAGCAGCTTAGCGGCAGGGCCAAACACTGAAGCTTTCTTT
TRBV5-4	TRBJ1-1	-	-	CASSQGLMRSEAFF	TGTGCCAGCAGCCAGGGTCTTATGAGGTCTGAAGCTTTCTTT
TRBV2	TRBJ2-1	-	-	CASSLQGRYNEQFF	TGTGCCAGCAGTCTACAGGGGAGGTACAATGAGCAGTTCTTC
TRBV28	TRBJ1-2	-	TRBD1	CASSLPLGTGYDGYTF	TGTGCCAGCAGTTTACCCCTCGGGACAGGGTATGATGGCTACACCTTC
TRBV7-8	TRBJ2-7	-	TRBD1	CASSSDRVMGEQYF	TGTGCCAGCAGCTCCGACAGGGTTATGGGCGAGCAGTACTTC
TRBV6-1	TRBJ2-7	-	-	CASSYHSEQYF	TGTGCCAGCAGTTACCATTCCGAGCAGTACTTC
TRBV28	TRBJ1-5	-	-	CASSRGGFQPQHF	TGTGCCAGCAGTCGAGGGGGGTTTCAGCCCCAGCATTTT
TRBV11-2	TRBJ1-3	-	-	CASSSPLRGDRNTIYF	TGTGCCAGCAGCAGTCCGTTGAGGGGCGACAGAAACACCATATATTTT
TRBV18	TRBJ2-5	-	TRBD1	CASSLQAPGQGGETQYF	TGTGCCAGCTCACTACAGGCACCGGGACAGGGCGGAGAGACCCAGTACTTC
TRBV28	TRBJ2-1	-	TRBD1	CASSLPMGQGVPDSQFF	TGTGCCAGCAGTTTACCCATGGGACAGGGGGTCCCGGACTCGCAGTTCTTC
TRBV2	TRBJ2-1	-	TRBD2	CASRQLAGVGNEQFF	TGTGCCAGCAGACAGTTAGCGGGAGTAGGGAATGAGCAGTTCTTC
TRBV4-1	TRBJ2-2	-	-	CASSQGGGGDTGELFF	TGCGCCAGCAGCCAAGGAGGGGGTGGGGACACCGGGGAGCTGTTTTTT
TRBV5-4	TRBJ1-2	-	-	CASSSFGGGPTF	TGTGCCAGCAGCTCTTTTGGGGGAGGGCCCACCTTC
TRBV19	TRBJ2-6	-	-	CASSIDHQVYVRFSGANVLTF	TGTGCCAGTAGTATAGATCATCAGGTCTACGTACGGTTCTCTGGGGCCAACGTCCTGACTTTC
TRBV28	TRBJ2-3	-	TRBD2	CASSYPSGNSNTQYF	TGTGCCAGCAGTTATCCAAGCGGGAATTCAAATACGCAGTATTTT
TRBV19	TRBJ2-1	few	-	CASSISRHRSSNEQFF	TGTGCCAGTAGTATCTCACGTCACCGGTCGAGCAATGAGCAGTTCTTC
TRBV5-1	TRBJ1-3	few	-	CASSPGTDSGNTIYF	TGCGCCAGCAGCCCGGGGACCGACTCTGGAAACACCATATATTTT
TRBV28	TRBJ1-5	once	-	CASSFPKQGSQPQHF	TGTGCCAGCAGTTTCCCTAAACAGGGTAGTCAGCCCCAGCATTTT
TRBV27	TRBJ2-1	-	TRBD2	CASSREGLVIYEQFF	TGTGCCAGCAGTAGGGAGGGACTAGTAATCTATGAGCAGTTCTTC
TRBV6-1	TRBJ2-2	-	-	CASIETGVTGELFF	TGTGCCAGCATCGAGACGGGAGTCACCGGGGAGCTGTTTTTT
TRBV6-4	TRBJ1-2	-	-	CASSDLEGSDGYTF	TGTGCCAGCAGTGACTTGGAGGGATCTGATGGCTACACCTTC
TRBV9	TRBJ2-2	-	TRBD2	CASSVALLAGRTGELFF	TGTGCCAGCAGCGTAGCCCTACTAGCGGGTCGGACCGGGGAGCTGTTTTTT
TRBV5-1	TRBJ2-1	-	TRBD1	CASSREGTGDYNEQFF	TGCGCCAGCAGCCGGGAAGGGACAGGGGATTACAATGAGCAGTTCTTC
TRBV7-2	TRBJ2-1	few	-	CASGASGVYNEQFF	TGTGCCAGCGGGGCAAGCGGCGTCTACAATGAGCAGTTCTTC
TRBV11-2	TRBJ2-5	-	TRBD2	CASSYVAGEVETQYF	TGTGCCAGCAGCTACGTAGCGGGAGAGGTTGAGACCCAGTACTTC
TRBV6-4	TRBJ2-7	-	TRBD2	CASSDSSGGLYEQYF	TGTGCCAGCAGTGATTCGAGCGGGGGACTTTACGAGCAGTACTTC
TRBV19	TRBJ2-7	once	-	CASSPRRAGTVRGHEQYF	TGTGCCAGTAGTCCCCGGAGAGCGGGAACGGTACGGGGGCACGAGCAGTACTTC
TRBV6-1	TRBJ1-3	-	TRBD1	CASGGGTGSGNTIYF	TGTGCCAGCGGAGGCGGGACAGGCTCTGGAAACACCATATATTTT
TRBV27	TRBJ2-2	-	-	CASSSLGVSVGELFF	TGTGCCAGCAGTTCGTTGGGCGTGTCGGTCGGGGAGCTGTTTTTT
TRBV20-1	TRBJ2-7	-	-	CSVGSLPEQYF	TGCAGTGTGGGGAGCCTCCCCGAGCAGTACTTC
TRBV2	TRBJ1-3	-	-	CASQQGSGNTIYF	TGTGCCAGCCAGCAGGGTTCTGGAAACACCATATATTTT
TRBV30	TRBJ2-4	-	TRBD2	CAFREGAKNIQYF	TGTGCCTTTAGGGAGGGGGCCAAAAACATTCAGTACTTC
TRBV19	TRBJ1-2	many	-	CASSISDRRSYGYTF	TGTGCCAGTAGTATCTCGGACCGGAGGAGCTATGGCTACACCTTC
TRBV15	TRBJ2-3	-	-	CATSPGRRDTQYF	TGTGCCACCAGCCCCGGGCGGCGAGATACGCAGTATTTT
TRBV11-3	TRBJ2-1	-	-	CASSHRGTGYNEQFF	TGTGCCAGCAGCCACCGTGGGACGGGCTACAATGAGCAGTTCTTC
TRBV5-6	TRBJ2-5	-	-	CASSLGQFQETQYF	TGTGCCAGCAGCTTGGGACAATTCCAAGAGACCCAGTACTTC
TRBV28	TRBJ2-1	-	-	CASSESPNEQFF	TGTGCCAGCAGCGAGAGCCCCAATGAGCAGTTCTTC
TRBV2	TRBJ1-5	-	-	CASSEEPYSNQPQHF	TGTGCCAGCAGTGAAGAACCTTATAGCAATCAGCCCCAGCATTTT
TRBV29-1	TRBJ2-1	-	TRBD2	CSVPGGSRTDNEQFF	TGCAGCGTCCCGGGGGGTAGCCGAACTGACAATGAGCAGTTCTTC
TRBV10-3	TRBJ2-5	-	TRBD1	CAIRTGNYETQYF	TGTGCCATCCGGACAGGGAATTACGAGACCCAGTACTTC